The 7 T cell receptor beta chains given below trace back to one sample, sequenced in a study of blood T cells in healthy people across ages. Next came a second PCR, run for about 7 to 12 cycles, which used a sample-barcoded 5' primer along with a J-beta primer mix. TCRdb used MiXCR to reprocess the 5' RACE reads, holding one entry per CDR3 protein. Here the sample spans around 1,000,000 distinct CDR3 sequences, around 27% being singletons. The sample was also linked to a second study, of T cells of mothers and their children.

The sequenced material came from blood. These receptors originate from a girl between 2 and 10 years old in good health.

The CDR3 DNA reads TGTGCCAGCAGCTCTGACAGAAACTCCTATAATTCACCCCTCCACTTT. It yields the protein CASSSDRNSYNSPLHF. The chain employs TRBV7-9 and TRBJ1-6; a weak D match, TRBD1 (5 bases). Germline CDR1 SEHNR, CDR2 FQNEAQ (reference sequence). The CDR3 contains 16 residues. Trimming removed 4 bases at V and 0 bases at J, with 10 bases between.

In this sample, this clonotype turned up a few times. For the CDR3, the DNA is TGCGCCAGCACCACAACCCAGACAGGGGGCTATGGCTACACCTTC. Protein product: CASTTTQTGGYGYTF. The rearrangement uses TRBV10-2 and TRBJ1-2; 9 nucleotides line up with TRBD1. The CDR3 consists of 15 residues. With 7 bases clipped from V and 4 bases from J, the junction kept 10 bases outside the gene matches. Germline CDR1 and CDR2: WSHSY and SAAADI.

This clonotype has more than one count but fewer than ten. In nucleotides, the CDR3 is TGCAGTGCTATTAGGGGTAGCGGGGGAACAGATACGCAGTATTTT. It yields the protein CSAIRGSGGTDTQYF. The J gene is TRBJ2-3, the V gene TRBV20-1, with 9 bases that match TRBD2. Trimming at V came to 4 bases and at J to 3 bases, leaving 8 bases not matched to a gene. Looked up from germline, CDR1 is DFQATT and CDR2 is SNEGSKA (reference sequence). This CDR3 region has 15 residues.

The chain links TRBV27 to TRBJ2-2; perhaps TRBD1 as D (5 bases). Trimming pared 2 bases from V and 4 bases from J, leaving 11 bases between. The CDR3 totals 15 residues. The V gene's germline CDR1 is MNHEY and CDR2 SMNVEV (reference sequence). The CDR3 loop reads CASSLKGRGTGELFF. The CDR3 region has the DNA TGTGCCAGCAGTTTAAAGGGAAGGGGCACCGGGGAGCTGTTTTTT.

This clonotype was counted a single time. V is TRBV20-1 and J is TRBJ2-5; possible D gene TRBD2, 6 bases. The J call may be wrong; the DNA end is better matched by TRBJ2-7. Per germline, CDR1 DFQATT and CDR2 SNEGSKA (reference sequence). This CDR3 region has 13 residues. The chain's CDR3 is CSVPAPTSYEQYF. As DNA, the CDR3 is TGCAGTGTCCCAGCCCCGACTAGCTACGAGCAGTACTTC.

The genes are TRBV28 and TRBJ2-7; 8 nucleotides line up with TRBD1. V was clipped by 6 bases and J by 7 bases; unmatched bases: 11. Germline loops: CDR1 MDHEN, CDR2 SYDVKM. The length of the CDR3 is 14 residues. The CDR3 loop reads CASRSEQGVREQYF. CDR3 in DNA: TGTGCCAGCAGGTCAGAACAGGGGGTAAGGGAGCAGTACTTC.

The rearrangement links TRBV11-2 to TRBJ2-5; D is uncertain. The tail of the sequence fits TRBJ2-7 better, so the J call may be wrong. CDR1 is SGHAT, CDR2 FQNNGV, per germline. The CDR3 totals 15 residues. The CDR3 sequence: CASSLRSLPYYEQYF. In DNA, the CDR3 is TGTGCCAGCAGCTTACGATCACTCCCGTACTACGAGCAGTACTTC.